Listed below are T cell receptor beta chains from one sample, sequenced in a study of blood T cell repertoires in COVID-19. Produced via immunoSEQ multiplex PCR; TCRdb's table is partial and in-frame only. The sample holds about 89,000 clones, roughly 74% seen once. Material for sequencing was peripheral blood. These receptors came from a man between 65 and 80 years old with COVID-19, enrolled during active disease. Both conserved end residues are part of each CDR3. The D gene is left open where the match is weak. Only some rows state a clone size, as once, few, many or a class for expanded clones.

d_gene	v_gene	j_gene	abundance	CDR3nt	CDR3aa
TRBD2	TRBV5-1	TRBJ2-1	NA	TGCGCCAGCAGCTGGATTAGCGGGCCAAACGGGTATGAGCAGTTCTTC	CASSWISGPNGYEQFF
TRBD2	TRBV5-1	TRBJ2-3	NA	TGCGCCAGCAGCTTGGAGGGGACTAGCGGGGGTACTGTAACAGATACGCAGTATTTT	CASSLEGTSGGTVTDTQYF
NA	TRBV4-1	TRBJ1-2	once	TGCGCCAGCAGCCAAGATAGAGGCACGGACTATGGCTACACCTTC	CASSQDRGTDYGYTF
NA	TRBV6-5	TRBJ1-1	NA	TGTGCCAGCAGCGACTTGACAGCTAACACTGAAGCTTTCTTT	CASSDLTANTEAFF
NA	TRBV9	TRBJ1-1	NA	TGTGCCAGCAGCGTAGGCAGGGTTACTGAAGCTTTCTTT	CASSVGRVTEAFF
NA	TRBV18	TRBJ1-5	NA	TGTGCCAGCTCACTACAGGGTGGCAATCAGCCCCAGCATTTT	CASSLQGGNQPQHF
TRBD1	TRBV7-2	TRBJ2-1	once	TGTGCCAGCAGGGGGACAGGGACCTACAATGAGCAGTTCTTC	CASRGTGTYNEQFF
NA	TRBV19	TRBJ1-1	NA	TGTGCCAGTAGCAACCGGGGGGCGAACACTGAAGCTTTCTTT	CASSNRGANTEAFF
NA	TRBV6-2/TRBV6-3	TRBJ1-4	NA	TGTGCCAGCAGTGGACGGGACATTCTTTATCATGAAAAACTGTTTTTT	CASSGRDILYHEKLFF
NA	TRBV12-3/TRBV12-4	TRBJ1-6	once	TGTGCCAGCGGGAGGGGGACTTCACCCCTCCACTTT	CASGRGTSPLHF
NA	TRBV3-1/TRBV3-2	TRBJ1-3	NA	TGTGCCAGCAGCCAGGAGAGGACAGTGGCTAACACCATATATTTT	CASSQERTVANTIYF
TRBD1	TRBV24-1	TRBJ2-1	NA	TGTGCCACCACACAGGGGCATGAGCAGTTCTTC	CATTQGHEQFF
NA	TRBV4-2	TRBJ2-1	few	TGTGCCAGCAGCCCCCTCGCGGGGCGGGATGAGCAGTTCTTC	CASSPLAGRDEQFF
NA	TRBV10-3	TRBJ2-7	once	TGTGCCATCAGTGAGGGCGCAGGGGCTAGCTACGAGCAGTACTTC	CAISEGAGASYEQYF
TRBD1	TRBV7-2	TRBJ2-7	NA	TGTGCCAGCAGCTTTACCGGGACAGGTTCCTACGAGCAGTACTTC	CASSFTGTGSYEQYF
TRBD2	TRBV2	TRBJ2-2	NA	TGTGCCAGTGGGATAGCGGGCCACACCGGGGAGCTGTTTTTT	CASGIAGHTGELFF
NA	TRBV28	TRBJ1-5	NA	TGTGCCAGCAGTGAGAATATCAATCAGCCCCAGCATTTT	CASSENINQPQHF
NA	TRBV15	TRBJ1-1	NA	TGTGCCACCAGCAGAGATCGGGGGAGGGCTTTCTTT	CATSRDRGRAFF
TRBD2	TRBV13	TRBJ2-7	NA	TGTGCCAGCAGCTCGTCTGGGACTACCTACGAGCAGTACTTC	CASSSSGTTYEQYF
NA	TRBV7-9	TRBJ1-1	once	TGTGCCAGCAGCTTACAGGGAGGGGCTGAAGCTTTCTTT	CASSLQGGAEAFF
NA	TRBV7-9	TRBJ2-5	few	TGTGCCAGCAGCTTAGCTAGGGCTAGCGAGGAGACCCAGTACTTC	CASSLARASEETQYF
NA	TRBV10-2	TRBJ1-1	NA	TGCGCCAGCAGTGACTTTTGGAACACTGAAGCTTTCTTT	CASSDFWNTEAFF
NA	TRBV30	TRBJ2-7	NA	TGTGCCTGGAGTTCCTCGGGGTGGGGGCAGTACTTC	CAWSSSGWGQYF
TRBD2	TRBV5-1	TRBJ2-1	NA	TGCGCCAGCAGCCGCGGGACTAGCGGGAGCAATGAGCAGTTCTTC	CASSRGTSGSNEQFF
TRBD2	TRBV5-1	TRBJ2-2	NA	TGCGCCAGCAGCTTGGTCCCTAGCGGGGCGGGCACCGGGGAGCTGTTTTTT	CASSLVPSGAGTGELFF
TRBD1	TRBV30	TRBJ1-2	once	TGTGCCACATACCGGGACAGGTTCTTAGCTAACTATGGCTACACCTTC	CATYRDRFLANYGYTF
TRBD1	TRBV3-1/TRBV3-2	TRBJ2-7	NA	TGTGCCAGCAGTTCCTGGACAGGGTACGAGCAGTACTTC	CASSSWTGYEQYF